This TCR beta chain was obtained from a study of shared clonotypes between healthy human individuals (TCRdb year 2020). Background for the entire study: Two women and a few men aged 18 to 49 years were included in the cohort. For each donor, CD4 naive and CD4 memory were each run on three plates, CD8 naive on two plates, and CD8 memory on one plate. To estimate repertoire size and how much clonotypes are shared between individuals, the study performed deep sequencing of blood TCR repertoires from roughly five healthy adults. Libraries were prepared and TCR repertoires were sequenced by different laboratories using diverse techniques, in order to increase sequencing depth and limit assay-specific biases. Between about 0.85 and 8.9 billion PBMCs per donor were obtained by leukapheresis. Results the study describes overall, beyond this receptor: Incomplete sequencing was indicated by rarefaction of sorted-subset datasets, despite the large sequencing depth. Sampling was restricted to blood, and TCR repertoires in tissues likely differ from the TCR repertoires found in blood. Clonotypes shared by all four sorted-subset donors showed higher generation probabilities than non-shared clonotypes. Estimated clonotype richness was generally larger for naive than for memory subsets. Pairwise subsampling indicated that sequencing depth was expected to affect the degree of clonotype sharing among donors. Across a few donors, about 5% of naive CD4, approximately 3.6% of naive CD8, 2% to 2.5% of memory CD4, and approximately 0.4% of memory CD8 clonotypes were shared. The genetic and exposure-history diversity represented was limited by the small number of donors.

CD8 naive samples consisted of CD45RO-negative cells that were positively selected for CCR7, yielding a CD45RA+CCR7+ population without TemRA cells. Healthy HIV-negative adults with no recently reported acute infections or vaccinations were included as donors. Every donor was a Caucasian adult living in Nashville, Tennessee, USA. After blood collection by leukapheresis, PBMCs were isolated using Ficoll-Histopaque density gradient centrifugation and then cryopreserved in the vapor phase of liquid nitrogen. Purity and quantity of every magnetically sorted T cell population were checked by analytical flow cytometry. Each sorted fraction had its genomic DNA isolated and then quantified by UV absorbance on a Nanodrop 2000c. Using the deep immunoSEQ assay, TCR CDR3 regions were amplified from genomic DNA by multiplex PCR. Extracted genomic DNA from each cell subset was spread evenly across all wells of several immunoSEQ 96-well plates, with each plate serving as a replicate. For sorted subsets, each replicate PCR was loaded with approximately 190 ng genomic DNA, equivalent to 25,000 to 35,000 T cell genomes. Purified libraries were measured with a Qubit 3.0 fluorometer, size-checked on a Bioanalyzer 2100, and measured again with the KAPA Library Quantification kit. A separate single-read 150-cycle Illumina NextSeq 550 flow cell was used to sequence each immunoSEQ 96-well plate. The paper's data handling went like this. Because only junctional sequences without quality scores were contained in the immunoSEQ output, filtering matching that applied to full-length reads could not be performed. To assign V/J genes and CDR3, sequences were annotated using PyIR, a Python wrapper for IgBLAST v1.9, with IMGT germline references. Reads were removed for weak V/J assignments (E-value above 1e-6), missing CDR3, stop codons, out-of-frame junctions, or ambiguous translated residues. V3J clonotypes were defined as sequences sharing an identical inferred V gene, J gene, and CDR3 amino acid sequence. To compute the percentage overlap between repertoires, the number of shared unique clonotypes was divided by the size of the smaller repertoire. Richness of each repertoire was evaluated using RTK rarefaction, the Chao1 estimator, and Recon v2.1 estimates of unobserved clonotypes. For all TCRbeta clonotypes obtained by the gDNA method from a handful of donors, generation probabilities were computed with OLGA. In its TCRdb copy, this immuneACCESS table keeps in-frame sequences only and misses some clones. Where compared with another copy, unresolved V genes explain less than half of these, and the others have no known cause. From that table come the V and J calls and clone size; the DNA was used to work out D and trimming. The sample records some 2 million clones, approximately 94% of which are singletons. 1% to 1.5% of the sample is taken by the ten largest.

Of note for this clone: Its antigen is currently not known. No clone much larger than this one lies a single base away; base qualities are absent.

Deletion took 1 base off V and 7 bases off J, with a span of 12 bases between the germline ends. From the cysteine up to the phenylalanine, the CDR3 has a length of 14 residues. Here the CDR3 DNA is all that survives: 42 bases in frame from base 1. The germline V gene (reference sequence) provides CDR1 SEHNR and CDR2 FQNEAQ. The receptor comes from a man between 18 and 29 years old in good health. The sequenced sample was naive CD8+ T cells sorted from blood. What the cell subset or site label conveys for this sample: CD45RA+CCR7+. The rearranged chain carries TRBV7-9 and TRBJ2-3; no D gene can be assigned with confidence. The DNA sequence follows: TGTGCCAGCAGCTTAGACTCGGAAGTATATACGCAGTATTTT. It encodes CASSLDSEVYTQYF.